The 18 T cell receptor beta chains presented below share a single source sample, sequenced in a study of OX40 agonist ivuxolimab in advanced cancers. Receptors were amplified or captured by the immunoSEQ multiplex PCR assay. Entries here come from immuneACCESS through TCRdb and include only in-frame sequences with V and J called. Some clones fail to appear in such tables; in the studies checked, an unresolved V gene covers under half of the shortfall, and the cause of the remainder is unknown. For this sample the table gives about 150,000 clones, of which 90% to 95% were detected only once. The ten largest clones take up about 0.3% of the sample. Sequences were derived from CD4+ or CD8+ T cells sorted from blood, sampled in a trial of the OX40 agonist ivuxolimab. Receptor source: an adult with an advanced solid tumor such as melanoma, head and neck, liver or kidney cancer.

The chain combines TRBV9 with TRBJ2-1; D ambiguous. The germline V and J ends were trimmed by 6 bases and 0 bases, with 10 bases remaining between them. Germline lookup yields CDR1 SGDLS and CDR2 YYNGEE. The CDR3 sequence is 14 residues long. CDR3 in DNA: TGTGCCAGCAACCAAGAAAGCTCCTACAATGAGCAGTTCTTC. Its protein is CASNQESSYNEQFF.

This chain uses TRBV5-1 with TRBJ1-5; TRBD1 might be the D (5 bases). V lost 0 bases to trimming and J lost 6 bases, with 10 bases between them. The CDR3 loop spans 14 amino acids. The germline gives CDR1 SGHRS, CDR2 YFSETQ. The DNA for the CDR3 is TGCGCCAGCAGCTTGGAGGGCAGGGTTCAGCCCCAGCATTTT. This encodes CASSLEGRVQPQHF.

This clone has a single count. The chain is built from TRBV11-2 and TRBJ2-7; D could derive from TRBD1 or TRBD2 (6 bases each). Per germline, CDR1 SGHAT and CDR2 FQNNGV. Trimming shortened V by 6 bases and J by 7 bases, and 22 bases separated the two germline ends. The CDR3 totals 15 residues. Here the CDR3 reads CASSPAVGGRGEQYF. The CDR3 nucleotides are TGTGCCAGCAGTCCCGCTGTGGGGGGCCGGGGGGAGCAGTACTTC.

This clone was counted only a few times. J is TRBJ2-2 and V is TRBV4-2, with D perhaps matching TRBD2 (6 bases). Germline V CDR1 and CDR2: LGHNA, YNFKEQ. Deletions cut 0 bases from V and 0 bases from J, with 14 bases between. The CDR3 is 18 amino acids. CDR3 region: CASSQERGAGTNTGELFF. In nucleotides, the CDR3 is TGTGCCAGCAGCCAAGAGAGGGGTGCGGGGACGAACACCGGGGAGCTGTTTTTT.

The chain has TRBV9 and TRBJ2-7; D may be TRBD1 or TRBD2 (5 bases each). This CDR3 is 14 amino acids long. Germline V gene sequence: CDR1 SGDLS, CDR2 YYNGEE. Trimming took 2 bases from V and 2 from J, leaving 11 bases between them. The CDR3 is CASSVRDVPYEQYF. Here the CDR3 DNA reads TGTGCCAGCAGCGTTCGGGACGTCCCCTACGAGCAGTACTTC.

As DNA, the CDR3 is TGCGCCAGCAGCCAAGATTTAGGGCCGGGGTACTCTGGAAACACCATATATTTT. Its protein is CASSQDLGPGYSGNTIYF. The chain carries TRBV4-3 and TRBJ1-3; no definite D call. The CDR3 totals 18 residues. The V and J ends lost 0 bases and 0 bases respectively, with 15 bases between them. Germline V gives CDR1 LGHNA, CDR2 YSLEER.

The CDR3 loop is CASSFLLHEQYF. The CDR3 region has the DNA TGTGCCAGCAGTTTCCTACTCCACGAGCAGTACTTC. The chain uses TRBV28 and TRBJ2-7; D gene uncertain. The germline gives CDR1 MDHEN, CDR2 SYDVKM. This CDR3 has 12 amino acids. V was pared by 3 bases and J by 5 bases, with 8 bases between.

The CDR3: CASSPRIFGQEKLFF. Written as DNA, the CDR3 is TGTGCCAGCTCACCCCGGATTTTTGGACAAGAAAAACTGTTTTTT. The rearrangement uses TRBV18 and TRBJ1-4, with D possibly TRBD1 on 5 matching bases. Germline CDR1 KGHSH, CDR2 LQKENI. Trimming took off 3 bases at V and 8 bases at J, with 16 bases between the two ends. The CDR3 runs 15 residues.

The V call is TRBV15, the J call TRBJ1-5; D not certain. Per germline, CDR1 LNHNV and CDR2 YYDKDF (reference sequence). The CDR3 is 15 amino acids. V was trimmed by 2 bases and J by 3 bases, leaving 11 bases between them. The CDR3 sequence is CATSRREAFNQPQHF. The DNA for the CDR3 is TGTGCCACCAGCAGACGGGAGGCTTTCAATCAGCCCCAGCATTTT.

The CDR3 region is CASSLVRGTSFTDTQYF. The CDR3, as DNA: TGTGCCAGCAGTTTAGTGAGGGGGACTAGCTTCACAGATACGCAGTATTTT. This sequence joins TRBV28 and TRBJ2-3, with 9 bases fitting TRBD2. The V gene's germline CDR1 is MDHEN and CDR2 SYDVKM. The CDR3 is 17 amino acids. J gave up 2 bases and V 2 bases, and 8 bases lay outside the gene matches.

This chain connects TRBV29-1 to TRBJ1-1; TRBD1 might be the D (6 bases). The CDR3 has 12 amino acids. V lost 7 bases and J lost 1, with 10 bases in between. CDR1 and CDR2 (germline): SQVTM, ANQGSEA. CDR3 amino acids: CSAAGQNTEAFF. DNA for the CDR3: TGCAGCGCCGCGGGACAGAACACTGAAGCTTTCTTT.

This clone was observed a single time. CDR3 sequence: CASSYSHEQFF. The DNA for the CDR3 is TGTGCCAGCAGTTACTCACATGAGCAGTTCTTC. The genes are TRBV6-5 and TRBJ2-1; no reliable D call. Trimming removed 0 bases from V and 8 bases from J, with 2 bases in between. The V gene's germline CDR1 is MNHEY and CDR2 SVGAGI. The CDR3 loop spans 11 amino acids.

In this sample, this clone turned up once. Other DNA variants within this sample encode the same CDR3. The rearrangement uses TRBV2 and TRBJ1-1, with D unresolved. Trimming removed 1 base at V and 10 bases at J, with 13 bases between. This CDR3 comprises 13 residues. CDR1 is SNHLY and CDR2 is FYNNEI in the germline V gene. The chain's CDR3 is CASSEGPSLRAFF. CDR3 nucleotides: TGTGCCAGCAGTGAAGGGCCAAGCCTGCGAGCTTTCTTT.

This clone was picked up one time. The V and J genes are TRBV30 and TRBJ2-3; D might be TRBD2 (6 bases). From germline, CDR1 is GTSNPN and CDR2 SVGIG (reference sequence). The length of the CDR3 is 15 residues. Trimming shortened V by 0 bases and J by 2 bases, and 12 bases separated the two germline ends. DNA of the CDR3: TGTGCCTGGAGTGTCGGCGGGAAAAACACAGATACGCAGTATTTT. Translating gives CAWSVGGKNTDTQYF.

The J gene is TRBJ2-7, the V gene TRBV9; possible D gene TRBD1, 6 bases. The CDR3 covers 14 residues. Germline V gene data show CDR1 as SGDLS and CDR2 as YYNGEE. Trimming cost V 0 bases and J 6 bases, with 13 bases left between them. The chain's CDR3 is CASSVEQGFREQYF. The CDR3 bases are TGTGCCAGCAGCGTAGAACAGGGTTTTCGCGAGCAGTACTTC.

V usage is TRBV4-2 and J usage is TRBJ2-2; tentatively, D is TRBD1 or TRBD2 (5 bases each). In germline, CDR1 is LGHNA, CDR2 YNFKEQ. The V end was cut by 4 bases, the J end by 2 bases, with 17 bases between. This CDR3 is 17 amino acids long. The CDR3 loop is CASSPPPGTYNTGELFF. CDR3 DNA sequence: TGTGCCAGCAGCCCTCCCCCCGGGACCTATAACACCGGGGAGCTGTTTTTT.

The chain carries TRBV10-3 and TRBJ1-2; D unclear. CDR1 ENHRY and CDR2 SYGVKD come from the germline V gene. Trimming took 4 bases from V and 5 from J, leaving 20 bases between them. This CDR3 is built from 16 residues. Here the CDR3 DNA reads TGTGCCATCAGTGGGGATCGAAGGACCCAACCGTATGGCTACACCTTC. Translating it yields CAISGDRRTQPYGYTF.

The rearrangement links TRBV9 to TRBJ2-2; D not certain. Germline values: CDR1 SGDLS, CDR2 YYNGEE. Trimming took off 3 bases at V and 0 bases at J, with 12 bases between the two ends. The CDR3 totals 16 residues. CDR3 protein: CASSAGRIANTGELFF. CDR3 nucleotides: TGTGCCAGCAGCGCCGGACGGATCGCGAACACCGGGGAGCTGTTTTTT.